The next 13 T cell receptor beta chains were all read from a single sample in a study of T cell responses to AZD1222 COVID-19 vaccine. The method was immunoSEQ multiplex PCR; TCRdb's version includes in-frame clones alone and lacks a portion of them. The repertoire includes around 160,000 clones, roughly 92% of them detected once, and about 0.64% sits in the top ten. The source was peripheral blood, collected on day 0 of AZD1222 vaccination. These receptors were taken from an adult in good health.

The chain uses TRBV28 and TRBJ2-5; TRBD2 is a possible D gene (6 bases). Germline V CDR1 and CDR2: MDHEN, SYDVKM. This CDR3 is built from 15 residues. V gave up 5 bases and J gave up 2 bases, with 15 bases separating them. CDR3 nucleotides: TGTGCCAGCAGTCGACTAGGAGCGGGTCAAGAGACCCAGTACTTC. Translation gives CASSRLGAGQETQYF.

This chain uses TRBV11-2 with TRBJ1-2, with TRBD1 identical over 8 bases. V lost 3 bases to trimming and J lost 3 bases; unmatched junction nucleotides: 0. CDR1 is SGHAT, CDR2 FQNNGV, per germline. This CDR3 has 13 amino acids. CDR3 protein: CASSLDRDYGYTF. The CDR3, as DNA: TGTGCCAGCAGCTTGGACAGGGACTATGGCTACACCTTC.

This clone was seen a single time. J is TRBJ1-1 and V is TRBV30; 9 bases fit TRBD1. V shed 5 bases and J 4 bases; nucleotides not matched to a gene: 2. Germline V gives CDR1 GTSNPN, CDR2 SVGIG (reference sequence). The CDR3 covers 12 residues. In nucleotides, the CDR3 is TGTGCCTGGGGACAGGGGAGCACTGAAGCTTTCTTT. This encodes CAWGQGSTEAFF.

The chain links TRBV9 to TRBJ1-1, with D possibly being TRBD1 (5 bases). Germline V gene data show CDR1 as SGDLS and CDR2 as YYNGEE. The CDR3 has 15 residues. V was shortened by 4 bases and J by 0 bases, with 13 bases between the two germline ends. The DNA for the CDR3 is TGTGCCAGCAGCTTCCTAGACAGCTTGAACACTGAAGCTTTCTTT. Its translation: CASSFLDSLNTEAFF.

The chain has TRBV11-3 and TRBJ2-2; tentatively, D is TRBD1 (6 bases). Germline V CDR1 and CDR2: SGHNT, YENEEA. Trimming pared 9 bases from V and 4 bases from J, leaving 15 bases between. This CDR3 has 14 amino acids. As DNA, the CDR3 is TGTGCCAGTCAACGGGGCAGGGGCACCGGGGAGCTGTTTTTT. Its translation is CASQRGRGTGELFF.

The chain is built from TRBV6-5 and TRBJ2-1; a possible D gene is TRBD1 (6 bases). Trimming pared 8 bases from V and 8 bases from J, leaving 16 bases between. The CDR3 is made up of 13 amino acids. The germline CDR1 and CDR2 sequences are MNHEY and SVGAGI. This chain's CDR3 is CASRRTAPYEQFF. Written as DNA, the CDR3 is TGTGCCAGCCGGAGGACAGCCCCATATGAGCAGTTCTTC.

This clone is a singleton in its sample. The chain carries TRBV23-1 and TRBJ1-1; D is undetermined. TRBV23-1 is annotated as an ORF whose role is uncertain. The CDR3 is made up of 14 amino acids. Trimming pared 7 bases from V and 5 bases from J, leaving 17 bases between. The CDR3 sequence: CASIHGLGRTEAFF. The DNA of the CDR3 is TGCGCCAGCATTCATGGGTTAGGGCGGACTGAAGCTTTCTTT.

CDR3 sequence (DNA): TGTGCCAGCAGCCTGAGGGGTCCGGGAGGGCGCCTGAGCACAGATACGCAGTATTTT. It is translated as CASSLRGPGGRLSTDTQYF. V is TRBV14 and J is TRBJ2-3; 8 bases are a match to TRBD2. Germline V lookup: CDR1 SGHDN, CDR2 FVKESK. J lost 0 bases, V lost 4 bases, and 15 bases had no gene match. The CDR3 length is 19 residues.

This chain links TRBV28 with TRBJ1-1; D uncertain. The germline gives CDR1 MDHEN, CDR2 SYDVKM. This CDR3 is built from 15 residues. V was trimmed by 6 bases and J by 1 base, leaving 15 bases between them. CDR3 sequence reads: CASRRSGGENTEAFF. CDR3 DNA sequence: TGTGCCAGCAGGAGGAGCGGAGGAGAGAACACTGAAGCTTTCTTT. Filled out from reference TRBV28 and TRBJ1-1, the complete variable domain reads DVKVTQSSRYLVKRTGEKVFLECVQDMDHENMFWYRQDPGLGLRLIYFSYDVKMKEKGDIPEGYSVSREKKERFSLILESASTNQTSMYLCASRRSGGENTEAFFGQGTRLTVV.

This sequence joins TRBV6-6 and TRBJ2-7; D call uncertain. V lost 2 bases to trimming and J lost 6 bases, with 5 bases between them. The V gene's germline CDR1 is MNHNY and CDR2 SVGAGI (reference sequence). CDR3 size: 11 residues. The CDR3 DNA reads TGTGCCAGCAGTTACCAAGGCGAGCAGTACTTC. Its protein is CASSYQGEQYF.

The chain combines TRBV2 with TRBJ2-1; D possibly corresponds to TRBD2 (6 bases). CDR1 is SNHLY and CDR2 is FYNNEI in the germline V gene. CDR3 length: 13 amino acids. V lost 4 bases and J lost 13, with 17 bases in between. The CDR3 reads CASSGGEHSGQFF. The CDR3 DNA reads TGTGCCAGCAGTGGGGGGGAACACAGCGGACAGTTCTTC.

The chain has TRBV4-2 and TRBJ1-2; D uncertain. V shed 0 bases and J shed 7 bases, with 12 bases lying between them. CDR1 and CDR2 from the germline V gene are LGHNA and YNFKEQ. There are 14 residues in the CDR3. The CDR3 is CASSQETPRRGYTF. The CDR3, as DNA: TGTGCCAGCAGCCAAGAAACCCCCAGGCGTGGCTACACCTTC.

This rearrangement joins TRBV19 to TRBJ1-4; possible D gene TRBD1, 6 bases. Trimming removed 3 bases at V and 8 bases at J, with 16 bases between. CDR3 length: 15 residues. The germline V gene has CDR1 LNHDA and CDR2 SQIVND (reference sequence). This CDR3 is CASSMGTRGREKLFF. The CDR3 nucleotides are TGTGCCAGTAGTATGGGGACACGGGGCAGGGAAAAACTGTTTTTT.